A single sample gave rise to the 31 T cell receptor beta chains below, sequenced in a study of early T cells in non-severe SARS-CoV-2 infection (dated by TCRdb to the early 2020s). The library was made by 5' RACE. The sequencing machine was a NextSeq 500. TCRdb cleaned the public reads at Q25 with fastp, built clones with MiXCR and kept in-frame beta chains. Every entry covers one CDR3 protein and lists the most common genes and DNA from its rows. The sample table holds over 50,000 distinct CDR3 sequences, of which less than 10% were seen once. The biggest ten clones account for roughly 1.2% of the sample. Sequences were obtained from whole blood. The receptors shown here come from an adult who was a healthcare worker with PCR-confirmed SARS-CoV-2 infection or an uninfected control (not recorded which).

This clonotype was counted at least ten times. V is TRBV29-1 and J is TRBJ2-5; a weak D match, TRBD1 (6 bases). The CDR3 has 14 amino acids. V was trimmed by 3 bases and J by 4 bases, leaving 15 bases between them. The germline V gene encodes CDR1 SQVTM and CDR2 ANQGSEA. The CDR3 nucleotides read TGCAGCGTTGATGGGGCAGGGGACGGAGAGACCCAGTACTTC. Translated, it gives CSVDGAGDGETQYF.

This chain uses TRBV5-6 with TRBJ2-2, with D perhaps matching TRBD1 (6 bases). In germline, CDR1 is SGHDT, CDR2 YYEEEE. V dropped 4 bases and J dropped 0 bases, with 10 bases sitting between them. The CDR3 runs to 15 residues. The CDR3 spells CASSLRQANTGELFF. In DNA form, the CDR3 reads TGTGCCAGCAGCCTGAGACAGGCGAACACCGGGGAGCTGTTTTTT.

This clonotype has at least ten counts. This chain uses TRBV12-3 or TRBV12-4 with TRBJ1-1; TRBD1 might be the D (5 bases). V lost 4 bases to trimming and J lost 7 bases, with 19 bases between them. The CDR3 sequence is 15 residues long. CDR3 nucleotides: TGTGCCAGCAGTTCACCAGTCTGGGACCTTAGTGAAGCTTTCTTT. It specifies CASSSPVWDLSEAFF.

This clonotype was seen many times. J is TRBJ1-5 and V is TRBV20-1; D is possibly TRBD1 (5 bases). CDR3 length equals 18 residues. Germline lookup yields CDR1 DFQATT and CDR2 SNEGSKA (reference sequence). V gave up 4 bases and J gave up 5 bases, with 27 bases separating them. CDR3 residues: CSATTIGTQGICDQPQHF. In DNA, the CDR3 is TGCAGTGCTACCACAATCGGGACCCAGGGAATATGCGATCAGCCCCAGCATTTT.

This chain uses TRBV20-1 with TRBJ2-3, with TRBD2 identical over 8 bases. Losses at the gene ends were 6 bases for V and 0 bases for J; bases not matched to a gene: 5. The CDR3 runs 14 residues. Germline V gene data show CDR1 as DFQATT and CDR2 as SNEGSKA (reference sequence). CDR3 residues: CSAKLAESTDTQYF. The CDR3 nucleotides are TGCAGTGCCAAACTAGCGGAAAGCACAGATACGCAGTATTTT.

This chain connects TRBV7-2 to TRBJ1-4; 9 nucleotides line up with TRBD1. V trimming: 6 bases; J trimming: 13 bases; junction bases outside the gene matches: 6. Germline loops: CDR1 SGHTA, CDR2 FQGNSA. The CDR3 length is 12 residues. The CDR3 coding sequence is TGTGCCAGCAGACAGGGGGCGATGGGACTGTTTTTT. Translation: CASRQGAMGLFF.

This clonotype was seen more than once but under ten times. The chain is built from TRBV24-1 and TRBJ1-2; perhaps TRBD1 as D (6 bases). Germline V lookup: CDR1 KGHDR, CDR2 SFDVKD. The CDR3 spans 16 residues. V lost 4 bases and J 8 bases, leaving 22 bases between the germline ends. CDR3 protein: CATSDSLSGDYQGYTF. The CDR3, as DNA: TGTGCCACCAGTGACTCCCTATCAGGGGATTATCAGGGCTACACCTTC.

The V gene is TRBV7-6, the J gene TRBJ2-3, with 7 nucleotides matching TRBD1. Germline lookup yields CDR1 SGHVS and CDR2 FNYEAQ. The CDR3 length is 16 residues. Trimming at V came to 5 bases and at J to 6 bases, leaving 14 bases not matched to a gene. CDR3 in DNA: TGTGCCAGCAGCCAAACCCGACAGGGCCTTATGGATACGCAGTATTTT. The encoded protein is CASSQTRQGLMDTQYF.

This clonotype was found a few times. In nucleotides, the CDR3 is TGTGCCAGCAGCCAAGAGGGGGGGCTAAAAGGGAGAATTCAGTACTTC. This translates into CASSQEGGLKGRIQYF. The V gene is TRBV4-2, the J gene TRBJ2-4; a possible D gene is TRBD2 (7 bases). V was shortened by 0 bases and J by 10 bases, with 19 bases between the two germline ends. The CDR3 loop spans 16 amino acids. Germline V CDR1 and CDR2: LGHNA, YNFKEQ.

This clonotype was recorded many times. The chain links TRBV5-8 to TRBJ1-5; a possible D gene is TRBD1 (6 bases). The CDR3 spans 18 residues. Trimming took off 0 bases at V and 0 bases at J, with 16 bases between the two ends. Germline CDR1 is SGHTS and CDR2 is YDEGEE. This chain's CDR3 is CASSLGGQLPSSNQPQHF. CDR3 nucleotide sequence: TGTGCCAGCAGCTTGGGGGGGCAGCTCCCCTCTAGCAATCAGCCCCAGCATTTT. The full variable domain, with the rest looked up from reference TRBV5-8 and TRBJ1-5, is EAGVTQSPTHLIKTRGQQATLRCSPISGHTSVYWYQQALGLGLQFLLWYDEGEERNRGNFPPRFSGRQFPNYSSELNVNALELEDSALYLCASSLGGQLPSSNQPQHFGDGTRLSIL.

This clonotype was seen more than once but under ten times. The chain carries TRBV9 and TRBJ1-2; D unresolved. The CDR3 sequence is 17 residues long. Between the trimmed V and J ends, which lost 4 bases and 3 bases, there was a span of 22 bases. Per the germline V gene, CDR1 is SGDLS and CDR2 is YYNGEE. DNA of the CDR3: TGTGCCAGCAGCCCCGAAAGTCATAGGGAGTACTACTATGGCTACACCTTC. Its protein is CASSPESHREYYYGYTF.

The chain has TRBV18 and TRBJ1-1; 8 bases map to TRBD1. The trim removed 3 bases at V and 1 base at J, leaving 10 bases unmatched. Per the germline V gene, CDR1 is KGHSH and CDR2 is LQKENI. This CDR3 spans 17 amino acids. The CDR3, as DNA: TGTGCCAGCTCACCGCTAGACAGGGGAAGTAGGAACACTGAAGCTTTCTTT. Its protein product is CASSPLDRGSRNTEAFF.

The V and J genes are TRBV19 and TRBJ2-2; D is perhaps TRBD1 or TRBD2 (5 bases each). Germline V CDR1 and CDR2: LNHDA, SQIVND (reference sequence). The CDR3 has 16 amino acids. V gave up 2 bases and J gave up 4 bases, with 14 bases separating them. The CDR3 region has the DNA TGTGCCAGTAGTATAAGACAGCCACGGGGCACCGGGGAGCTGTTTTTT. Translating gives CASSIRQPRGTGELFF.

This clonotype appeared a few times. The genes are TRBV5-1 and TRBJ2-5; perhaps TRBD1 as D (6 bases). V shed 4 bases and J shed 1 base, with 11 bases lying between them. The CDR3 sequence is 14 residues long. Germline V gives CDR1 SGHRS, CDR2 YFSETQ. The CDR3 DNA reads TGCGCCAGCAGCCCGGGACATTCCCAAGAGACCCAGTACTTC. Amino acids: CASSPGHSQETQYF.

This clonotype was counted many times. CDR3 sequence reads: CASSGYRGQAHGNTIYF. DNA for the CDR3: TGTGCCAGCAGCGGATACCGAGGACAGGCACACGGAAACACCATATATTTT. The chain links TRBV2 to TRBJ1-3; 7 positions agree with TRBD1. After removal of 6 bases from V and 4 bases from J, the junction contained 15 bases not matched to a gene. Germline V lookup: CDR1 SNHLY, CDR2 FYNNEI. The CDR3 is made up of 17 amino acids.

The chain has TRBV7-3 and TRBJ2-1; the D gene is possibly TRBD1 (6 bases). Trimming pared 5 bases from V and 4 bases from J, leaving 12 bases between. The length of the CDR3 is 14 residues. Germline V gene data show CDR1 as SGHTA and CDR2 as FQGTGA. In DNA, the CDR3 is TGTGCCAGCAGCAGAGGGACACCTTACAATGAGCAGTTCTTC. It specifies CASSRGTPYNEQFF.

V and J are TRBV7-8 and TRBJ1-1, with D uncertain. V lost 5 bases, J lost 8 bases, and 15 bases lay in between. Germline V gene sequence: CDR1 SGHVS, CDR2 FQNEAQ. There are 13 residues in the CDR3. Written as DNA, the CDR3 is TGTGCCAGCAGCCCCTGGTCCAGCACGGAAGCTTTCTTT. Protein product: CASSPWSSTEAFF. The full variable domain, rest sourced from reference TRBV7-8 and TRBJ1-1, is GAGVSQSPRYKVAKRGQDVALRCDPISGHVSLFWYQQALGQGPEFLTYFQNEAQLDKSGLPSDRFFAERPEGSVSTLKIQRTQQEDSAVYLCASSPWSSTEAFFGQGTRLTVV.

There are many counts of this clonotype. The genes are TRBV29-1 and TRBJ1-2; no reliable D call. The CDR3 covers 13 residues. V lost 1 base and J 1 base, leaving 7 bases between the germline ends. Per the germline V gene, CDR1 is SQVTM and CDR2 is ANQGSEA. The CDR3 sequence is CSVEVGSNYGYTF. The CDR3 DNA follows: TGCAGCGTTGAAGTGGGCAGTAACTATGGCTACACCTTC. The variable domain in full, completed from reference TRBV29-1 and TRBJ1-2, reads SAVISQKPSRDICQRGTSLTIQCQVDSQVTMMFWYRQQPGQSLTLIATANQGSEATYESGFVIDKFPISRPNLTFSTLTVSNMSPEDSSIYLCSVEVGSNYGYTFGSGTRLTVV.

This clonotype has a handful of counts. The chain is built from TRBV7-9 and TRBJ2-7; D is unclear. The CDR3 covers 13 residues. Germline assignment: CDR1 SEHNR and CDR2 FQNEAQ (reference sequence). Trimming left V 4 bases short and J 2 bases short, with 9 bases between. The DNA for the CDR3 is TGTGCCAGCAGCTCGCAGACCGCCTACGAGCAGTACGTC. It specifies CASSSQTAYEQYV.

This clonotype was observed many times. The CDR3 here is CASSRAVRNNEQFF. The CDR3 DNA sequence: TGTGCCAGCAGCCGTGCTGTCAGGAACAATGAGCAGTTCTTC. The V gene is TRBV4-2, the J gene TRBJ2-1; no clear D gene. Germline V gene data show CDR1 as LGHNA and CDR2 as YNFKEQ. The CDR3 covers 14 residues. Trimming took off 4 bases at V and 5 bases at J, with 12 bases between the two ends.

V usage is TRBV5-6 and J usage is TRBJ2-3; tentatively, D is TRBD2 (7 bases). Germline CDR1 and CDR2: SGHDT and YYEEEE. Trimming left V 4 bases short and J 2 bases short, with 20 bases between. The CDR3 is made up of 17 amino acids. CDR3: CASSHFWRGPPTDTQYF. The CDR3 DNA sequence: TGTGCCAGCAGCCATTTCTGGCGGGGGCCTCCCACAGATACGCAGTATTTT.

The V and J genes are TRBV20-1 and TRBJ2-1, with D perhaps being TRBD1 or TRBD2 (6 bases each). The CDR3 is made up of 11 amino acids. Trimming removed 4 bases from V and 9 bases from J, with 10 bases in between. Germline V gives CDR1 DFQATT, CDR2 SNEGSKA (reference sequence). The DNA of the CDR3 is TGCAGTGCTACCGGGGGCGGTGAGCAGTTCTTC. It specifies CSATGGGEQFF.

This clonotype was counted many times. The chain links TRBV20-1 to TRBJ2-1, with D uncertain. In germline, CDR1 is DFQATT, CDR2 SNEGSKA (reference sequence). This CDR3 has 16 amino acids. The germline V and J ends were trimmed by 6 bases and 0 bases, with 18 bases remaining between them. The CDR3: CSARYDEQSSYNEQFF. CDR3 nucleotide sequence: TGCAGTGCCCGATACGACGAGCAGAGCTCCTACAATGAGCAGTTCTTC.

The J gene is TRBJ1-1, the V gene TRBV7-9, with 7 positions matching TRBD1. V shed 5 bases and J 7 bases; nucleotides not matched to a gene: 13. The CDR3 spans 15 residues. Germline V lookup: CDR1 SEHNR, CDR2 FQNEAQ (reference sequence). DNA of the CDR3: TGTGCCAGCAGCCGAGGTAAACAGGGGCGAGGTGAAGCTTTCTTT. Amino acids: CASSRGKQGRGEAFF.

By frequency in the sample, this clonotype is medium-sized (0.01 to 0.1%). The chain joins TRBV12-3 or TRBV12-4 to TRBJ2-1; 10 nucleotides line up with TRBD2. This CDR3 contains 15 residues. With V trimmed by 5 bases and J by 8 bases, 9 bases remained unmatched. CDR3 residues: CASSPLAGGSDEQFF. As DNA, the CDR3 is TGTGCCAGCAGTCCCTTAGCGGGGGGTTCGGATGAGCAGTTCTTC.

The chain has TRBV3-1 and TRBJ1-5; TRBD1 might be the D (5 bases). The CDR3 extends over 15 amino acids. Between the trimmed V and J ends, which lost 4 bases and 1 base, there was a span of 11 bases. The germline CDR1 and CDR2 sequences are LGHDT and YNNKEL (reference sequence). DNA of the CDR3: TGTGCCAGCAGCCTCCAGGGCGGGAGCAATCAGCCCCAGCATTTT. The encoded protein is CASSLQGGSNQPQHF.

The chain employs TRBV24-1 and TRBJ1-2; the match to TRBD1 covers 9 bases. This CDR3 region has 15 residues. Germline V gene data show CDR1 as KGHDR and CDR2 as SFDVKD. V was clipped by 4 bases and J by 5 bases; unmatched bases: 7. CDR3 nucleotide sequence: TGTGCCACCAGTGACGCACGGGACAGGGAGTATGGCTACACCTTC. This gives the protein CATSDARDREYGYTF.

The V call is TRBV12-3 or TRBV12-4, the J call TRBJ2-5; 14 nucleotides line up with TRBD2. V was pared by 6 bases and J by 5 bases, with 8 bases of the junction left unmatched. The CDR3 covers 16 residues. CDR3: CASRTLTSGGAETQYF. The CDR3 DNA reads TGTGCCAGCAGAACCCTGACTAGCGGGGGGGCCGAGACCCAGTACTTC.

The chain uses TRBV30 and TRBJ2-5; D remains ambiguous. CDR3 size: 15 residues. From germline, CDR1 is GTSNPN and CDR2 SVGIG (reference sequence). V was pared by 4 bases and J by 3 bases, with 18 bases between. CDR3 region: CAWMDQNRAEETQYF. CDR3 sequence (DNA): TGTGCCTGGATGGACCAGAATAGGGCGGAAGAGACCCAGTACTTC. Full variable domain (rest looked up from reference TRBV30 and TRBJ2-5): SQTIHQWPATLVQPVGSPLSLECTVEGTSNPNLYWYRQAAGRGLQLLFYSVGIGQISSEVPQNLSASRPQDRQFILSSKKLLLSDSGFYLCAWMDQNRAEETQYFGPGTRLLVL.

This clonotype has just a few counts. This chain uses TRBV28 with TRBJ1-1; D not certain. Germline V CDR1 and CDR2: MDHEN, SYDVKM. The CDR3 runs to 13 residues. Trimming stripped 5 bases from V and 4 bases from J, with 11 bases between. The CDR3 bases are TGTGCCAGCAGTACCTCGCGTGTCACTGAAGCTTTCTTT. This codes for CASSTSRVTEAFF.

This clonotype was picked up a small number of times. The genes are TRBV7-2 and TRBJ2-3; 11 bases are shared with TRBD2. Germline-derived CDR1 and CDR2 are SGHTA and FQGNSA. The CDR3 is 16 amino acids. Unmatched junction bases numbered 3, after V lost 1 base and J lost 3 bases. DNA of the CDR3: TGTGCCAGCAGCTTAGGACCTAGCGGGGGGACAGATACGCAGTATTTT. Translated, it gives CASSLGPSGGTDTQYF.